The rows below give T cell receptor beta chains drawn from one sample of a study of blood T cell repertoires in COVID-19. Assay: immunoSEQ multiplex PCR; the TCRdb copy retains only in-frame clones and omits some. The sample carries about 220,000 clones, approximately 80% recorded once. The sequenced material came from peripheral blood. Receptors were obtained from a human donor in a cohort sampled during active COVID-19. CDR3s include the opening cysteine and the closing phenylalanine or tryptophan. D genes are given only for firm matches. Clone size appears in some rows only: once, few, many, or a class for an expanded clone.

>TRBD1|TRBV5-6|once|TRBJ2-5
TGTGCCAGCAGCAACAGGGGCGTGAGTGAGACCCAGTACTTC
CASSNRGVSETQYF
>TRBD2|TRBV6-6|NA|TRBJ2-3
TGTGCCAGCAGGCGGGAGGGGAGCACAGATACGCAGTATTTT
CASRREGSTDTQYF
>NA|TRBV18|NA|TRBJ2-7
TGTGCCAGCTCCTCGGGACAAGCTTCCTACGAGCAGTACTTC
CASSSGQASYEQYF
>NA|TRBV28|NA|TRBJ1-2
TGTGCCAGCCGTGTCTATGGCTACACCTTC
CASRVYGYTF
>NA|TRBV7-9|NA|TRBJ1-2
TGTGCCAGCAGCTCCCCCAATACAGGTCCTTATGGCTACACCTTC
CASSSPNTGPYGYTF
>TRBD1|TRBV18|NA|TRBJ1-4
TGTGCCAGCTCACCAGGGCAGGGGGCAACTAATGAAAAACTGTTTTTT
CASSPGQGATNEKLFF
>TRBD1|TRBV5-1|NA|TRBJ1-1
TGCGCCAGCGGTGACGGGACAGGGGGGACTGAAGCTTTCTTT
CASGDGTGGTEAFF
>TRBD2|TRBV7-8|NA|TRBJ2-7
TGTGCCAGCAGCTTCGGACTAGCGGGGGAGGAGCAGTACTTC
CASSFGLAGEEQYF
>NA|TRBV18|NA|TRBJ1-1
TGTGCCAGCTCACCACTAAAAGGACAGTCCCTCGCGCCTGGCCGCGCGGAAGCTTTCTTT
CASSPLKGQSLAPGRAEAFF
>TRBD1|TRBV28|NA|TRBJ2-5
TGTGCCAGCAGTTCGTGGACAGGGGGCGAAGCCCAGTACTTC
CASSSWTGGEAQYF
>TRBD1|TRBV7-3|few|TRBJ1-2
TGTGCCAGCAGCTTAAGTGGGGACAGGGGGCGACACTATGGCTACACCTTC
CASSLSGDRGRHYGYTF
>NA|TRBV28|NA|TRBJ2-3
TGTGCCAGCAGTTTCGAGAGAGATACGCAGTATTTT
CASSFERDTQYF
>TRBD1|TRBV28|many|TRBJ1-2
TGTGCCAGTCATCCCAGGGGGCAGGATGGCTACACCTTC
CASHPRGQDGYTF
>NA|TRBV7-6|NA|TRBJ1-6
TGTGCCAGCAGCTTAGATACACAGGGCCTTAGATATAATTCACCCCTCCACTTT
CASSLDTQGLRYNSPLHF
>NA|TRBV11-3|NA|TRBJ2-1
TGTGCCAGCAGTTCCTGGGAGAATGAGCAGTTCTTC
CASSSWENEQFF
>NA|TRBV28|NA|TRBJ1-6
TGTGCCAGCAGCGTACTCCCGAGGGTAGAATCACCCCTCCACTTT
CASSVLPRVESPLHF
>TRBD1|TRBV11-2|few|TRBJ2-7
TGTGCCAGCAGCTTAGGGGTAGGGGGCGCGGGCGAGCAGTACTTC
CASSLGVGGAGEQYF
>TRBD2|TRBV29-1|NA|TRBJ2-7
TGCAGCGTTGCAGGGCAGGGAGGGTCCTACGAGCAGTACTTC
CSVAGQGGSYEQYF
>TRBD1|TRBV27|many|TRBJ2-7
TGTGCCAGCAGGGCCCTGGGACAGGGGGATTACGAGCAGTACTTC
CASRALGQGDYEQYF
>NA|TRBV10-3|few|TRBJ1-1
TGTGCCATCAGGGGGATGGGGGCGGCGAACACTGAAGCTTTCTTT
CAIRGMGAANTEAFF
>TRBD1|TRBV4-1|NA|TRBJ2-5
TGCGCCAGCAGCCAAGCGGGGGGTTCCCACAGGGGGCGAAAAGAGACCCAGTACTTC
CASSQAGGSHRGRKETQYF
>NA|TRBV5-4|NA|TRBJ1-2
TGTGCCAGCAGCTTGGCCGGCAGGCAAAACTATGGCTACACCTTC
CASSLAGRQNYGYTF
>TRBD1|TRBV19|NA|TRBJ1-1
TGTGCCATTACCCCGCAGGGGGAGTGGGGATTCGGGACTGAAGCTTTCTTT
CAITPQGEWGFGTEAFF
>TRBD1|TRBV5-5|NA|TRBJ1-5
TGTGCCAGCATGGCGACAGGGGTACTGGGCAATCAGCCCCAGCATTTT
CASMATGVLGNQPQHF
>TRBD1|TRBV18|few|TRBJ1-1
TGTGCCAGCTCACCAGTGGGGACAGTCTCTGAAGCTTTCTTT
CASSPVGTVSEAFF
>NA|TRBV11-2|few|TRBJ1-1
TGTGCCAGCAGGGTGGGCACCATGAACACTGAAGCTTTCTTT
CASRVGTMNTEAFF
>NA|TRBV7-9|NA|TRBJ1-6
TGTGCCAGCGACCCCGGAGTCGGGTATAATTCACCCCTCCACTTT
CASDPGVGYNSPLHF
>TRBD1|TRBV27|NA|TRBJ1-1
TGTGCCACCAGGGGGGCAGCTCCAATGAACACTGAAGCTTTCTTT
CATRGAAPMNTEAFF
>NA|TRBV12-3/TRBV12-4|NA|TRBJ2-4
TGTGCCAGCAGTGGGGGGAGGAGGGACATTCAGTACTTC
CASSGGRRDIQYF
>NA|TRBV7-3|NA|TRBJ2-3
TGTGCCAGCAGCCCCACGGGACTTGCGGATACGCAGTATTTT
CASSPTGLADTQYF
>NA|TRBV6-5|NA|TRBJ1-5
TGTGCCAGCAGTCTTACCCCAGGGTCAACTCAGCCCCAGCATTTT
CASSLTPGSTQPQHF
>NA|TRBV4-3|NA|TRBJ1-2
TGCGCCAGCAGCCAAGGTGGGCGGGGAGCCGGGGGAGGCTACACCTTC
CASSQGGRGAGGGYTF
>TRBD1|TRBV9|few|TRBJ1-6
TGTGCCAGCAGCGTCCGGGACAGGGTCTATAATTCACCCCTCCACTTT
CASSVRDRVYNSPLHF
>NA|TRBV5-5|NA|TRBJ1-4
TGTGCCAGCAGCTTGGGGCCGAAAAATGAAAAACTGTTTTTT
CASSLGPKNEKLFF
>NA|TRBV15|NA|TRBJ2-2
TGTGCCACCAGCAGAAACTTGGAGGGGGCGGGCGGGGAGCTGTTTTTT
CATSRNLEGAGGELFF
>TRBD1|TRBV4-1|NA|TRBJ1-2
TGCGCCAGCAGCCAAGTCAGGGGGAAGAACTATGGCTACACCTTC
CASSQVRGKNYGYTF
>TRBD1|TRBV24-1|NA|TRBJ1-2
TGTGCCACCAGTGATCCACAGGGGTATGGCTACACCTTC
CATSDPQGYGYTF
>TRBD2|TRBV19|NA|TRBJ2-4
TGTGCCAGTAGTAAACTAGCGGGGGGGTCCATAGCCAAAAACATTCAGTACTTC
CASSKLAGGSIAKNIQYF
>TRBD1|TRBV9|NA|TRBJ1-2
TGTGCCAGCAGCCCGAGACAGGGGTTCGGTAACTATGGCTACACCTTC
CASSPRQGFGNYGYTF
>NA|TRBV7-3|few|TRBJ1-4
TGTGCCAGCAGCCCCGGGAGCGGGGTTCGTGGGATTGAAAAACTGTTTTTT
CASSPGSGVRGIEKLFF
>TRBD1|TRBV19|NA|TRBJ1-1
TGTGCCAGTAGTAAGACAGGGGTCACTGAGACTGAAGCTTTCTTT
CASSKTGVTETEAFF
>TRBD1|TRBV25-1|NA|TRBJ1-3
TGTGCCAGCAGTTTCCAGGGGGAAACCATATATTTT
CASSFQGETIYF
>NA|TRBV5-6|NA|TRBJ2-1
TGTGCCAGCAGCCCCCTCGAGAGGGACAATGAGCAGTTCTTC
CASSPLERDNEQFF